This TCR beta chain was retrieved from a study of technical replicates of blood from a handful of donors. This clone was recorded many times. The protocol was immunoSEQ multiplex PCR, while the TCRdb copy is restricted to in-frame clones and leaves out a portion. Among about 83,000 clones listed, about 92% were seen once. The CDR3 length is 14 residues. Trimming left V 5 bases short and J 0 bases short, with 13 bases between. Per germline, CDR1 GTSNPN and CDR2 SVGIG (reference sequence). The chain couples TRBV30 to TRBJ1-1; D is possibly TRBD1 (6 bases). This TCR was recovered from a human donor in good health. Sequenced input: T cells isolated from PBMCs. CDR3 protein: CAWEPGHLNTEAFF. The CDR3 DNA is TGTGCCTGGGAACCGGGACACCTGAACACTGAAGCTTTCTTT.